The source of this T cell receptor beta chain is a study of T cells in Graves' hyperthyroidism and ophthalmopathy. The overall study: Peripheral blood was collected at initial diagnosis, before any treatment. Study-wide points: It was a median roughly 6.5 months before onset that the model predicted ophthalmopathy. A model using 13 V-J features told ophthalmopathy apart from stable hyperthyroidism.

Patients with uncontrolled infections, other autoimmune diseases, pregnancy or lactation were excluded. TCR beta CDR3 sequences were amplified from RNA transcripts. The primer set for the first-round RT-PCR of the TCR CDR3 was HTBI. One entry per CDR3 protein results from TCRdb running MiXCR on the multiplex PCR reads. The sample has under 300,000 distinct CDR3 sequences, approximately 15% seen once. Trimming pared 4 bases from V and 5 bases from J, leaving 11 bases between. CDR1 LGHNT and CDR2 FRNRAP come from the germline V gene. The CDR3 length is 13 residues. In the case of this clonotype: Its matching antigen is unknown.

The sample comprised blood. The sequence was collected from a woman aged 40 to 50 with Graves' hyperthyroidism. V usage is TRBV12-5 and J usage is TRBJ1-1; D may be TRBD1 (6 bases). The CDR3 loop is CASGSTGGTEAFF. The CDR3, as DNA: TGTGCTAGTGGTTCGACAGGTGGAACTGAAGCTTTCTTT.